The clone carrying this TCR beta chain was seen ten or more times. Its specificity is unknown. TCRdb reprocessed the 5' RACE reads via MiXCR and lists one record per CDR3 protein. The sample lists tens of thousands of distinct CDR3 sequences; 4% to 5.5% were seen once. Time point: sample taken at primary tumor resection. About 73 TRACERx patients with early, untreated non-small cell lung cancer donated samples. Sequencing covered unsorted whole RNA taken from tumor, nontumor lung or frozen PBMC. The sample originates from a study of spatial heterogeneity in lung cancer. General observations from the study: Counts of expanded alpha and beta TCRs within tumors tracked the tumor nonsynonymous mutation count.

The length of the CDR3 is 15 residues. The germline V gene has CDR1 MNHEY and CDR2 SMNVEV (reference sequence). The ends were cut back, 5 bases at V and 2 bases at J, with 10 bases in the middle. The rearrangement uses TRBV27 and TRBJ2-6; D not certain. This clonotype originated in a male donor with early-stage non-small cell lung cancer. This specimen was lung tumor tissue, taken at surgery. Here the CDR3 reads CASSPWEPGANVLTF. The CDR3 nucleotides read TGTGCCAGCAGTCCGTGGGAACCTGGGGCCAACGTCCTGACTTTC.